The table lists the clone carrying this TCR beta chain with a few counts. The data belong to a study of early T cells in non-severe SARS-CoV-2 infection. In germline, CDR1 is MDHEN, CDR2 SYDVKM. V shed 10 bases, J shed 3 bases, and the junction held 10 bases outside the gene matches. CDR3 length: 14 amino acids. TCRdb reanalysed the 5' RACE reads using MiXCR and keeps one entry per CDR3 protein. The sample records fewer than 85,000 distinct CDR3 sequences, around 13% being singletons. The receptor's source is an adult who was a healthcare worker with PCR-confirmed SARS-CoV-2 infection or an uninfected control (not recorded which). The J gene is TRBJ1-1, the V gene TRBV28; 8 bases align to TRBD1. The sample in question was whole blood, obtained at baseline. The CDR3 region is CAIQGQGRDTEAFF. The CDR3, as DNA: TGTGCCATCCAAGGACAGGGTCGAGACACTGAAGCTTTCTTT.